The clone carrying this TCR beta chain was seen a single time. Its antigen is unknown. The record originates from a study of stem cell transplantation in POMP-related autoinflammatory disease. Study results and caveats: PRAID patients trended toward lower TRB diversity and higher clonality in all analyzed T-cell subsets.

The J segment lost 2 bases and the V segment lost 7 bases, leaving 4 bases of the junction unmatched. CDR1 and CDR2 (germline): SNHLY, FYNNEI. The CDR3 sequence is 13 residues long. Only in-frame clones appear in the TCRdb table, and some are missing; sequencing was by immunoSEQ multiplex PCR. The sample carries approximately 65,000 clones, roughly 93% recorded once. The sequences come from CD4+ T cells from PBMCs, collected after stem cell transplantation. The rearrangement uses TRBV2 and TRBJ2-7; 8 bases agree with TRBD2. The source of this sequence is a human patient with POMP-related autoinflammation and immune dysregulation (PRAID). These T cells may partly come from the graft donor. CDR3 sequence: CASTPGLAYEQYF. In DNA, the CDR3 is TGTGCCAGCACCCCGGGACTAGCCTACGAGCAGTACTTC.